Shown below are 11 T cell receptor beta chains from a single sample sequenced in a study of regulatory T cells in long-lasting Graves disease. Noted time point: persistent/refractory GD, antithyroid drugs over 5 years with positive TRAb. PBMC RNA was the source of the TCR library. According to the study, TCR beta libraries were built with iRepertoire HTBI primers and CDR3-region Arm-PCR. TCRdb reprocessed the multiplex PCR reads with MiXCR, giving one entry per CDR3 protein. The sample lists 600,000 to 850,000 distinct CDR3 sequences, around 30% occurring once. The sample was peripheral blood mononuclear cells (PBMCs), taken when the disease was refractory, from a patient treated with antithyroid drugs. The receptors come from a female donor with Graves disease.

Here the CDR3 DNA reads TGTGCCAGCAGCTCCGAGCTAGGTTCACCCCTCCACTTT. It is translated as CASSSELGSPLHF. V and J are TRBV11-2 and TRBJ1-6; unclear D gene. The CDR3 runs 13 residues. From germline, CDR1 is SGHAT and CDR2 FQNNGV. The V end was cut by 4 bases, the J end by 9 bases, with 10 bases between.

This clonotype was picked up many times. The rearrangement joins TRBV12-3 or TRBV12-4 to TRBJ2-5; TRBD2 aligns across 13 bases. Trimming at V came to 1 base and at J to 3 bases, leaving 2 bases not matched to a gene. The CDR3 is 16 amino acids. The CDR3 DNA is TGTGCCAGCAGTTTAGGGACTAGCGGGGGTGAAGAGACCCAGTACTTC. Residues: CASSLGTSGGEETQYF.

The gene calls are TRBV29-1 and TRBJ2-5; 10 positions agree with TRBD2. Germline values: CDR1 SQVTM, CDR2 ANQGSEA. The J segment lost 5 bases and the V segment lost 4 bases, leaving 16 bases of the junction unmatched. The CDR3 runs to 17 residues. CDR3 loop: CSVVATSGTYVGETQYF. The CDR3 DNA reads TGCAGCGTTGTCGCAACTAGCGGGACTTATGTTGGGGAGACCCAGTACTTC.

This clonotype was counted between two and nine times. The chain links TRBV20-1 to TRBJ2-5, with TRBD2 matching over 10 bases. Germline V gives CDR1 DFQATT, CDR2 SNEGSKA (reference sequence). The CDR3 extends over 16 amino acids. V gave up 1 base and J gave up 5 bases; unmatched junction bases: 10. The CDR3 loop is CSARVASGRAEETQYF. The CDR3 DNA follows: TGCAGTGCTAGAGTGGCTAGCGGGAGAGCGGAGGAGACCCAGTACTTC.

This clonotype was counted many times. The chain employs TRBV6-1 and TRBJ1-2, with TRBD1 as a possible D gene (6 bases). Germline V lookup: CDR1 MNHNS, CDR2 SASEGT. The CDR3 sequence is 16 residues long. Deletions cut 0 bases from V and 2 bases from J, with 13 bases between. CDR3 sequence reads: CASSEAMDSLNYGYTF. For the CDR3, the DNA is TGTGCCAGCAGTGAAGCAATGGACAGCCTGAACTATGGCTACACCTTC.

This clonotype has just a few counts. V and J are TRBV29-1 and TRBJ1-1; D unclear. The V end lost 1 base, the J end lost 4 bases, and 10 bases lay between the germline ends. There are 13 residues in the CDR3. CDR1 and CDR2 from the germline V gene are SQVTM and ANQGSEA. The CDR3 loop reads CSVEVGVGTEAFF. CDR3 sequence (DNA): TGCAGCGTTGAAGTCGGGGTTGGCACTGAAGCTTTCTTT.

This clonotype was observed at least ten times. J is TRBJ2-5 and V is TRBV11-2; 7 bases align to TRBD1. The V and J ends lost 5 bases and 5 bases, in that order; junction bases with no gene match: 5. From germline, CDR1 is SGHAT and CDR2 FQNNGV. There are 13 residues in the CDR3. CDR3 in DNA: TGTGCCAGCAGCCTGATCAGGGGGGAGACCCAGTACTTC. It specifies CASSLIRGETQYF.

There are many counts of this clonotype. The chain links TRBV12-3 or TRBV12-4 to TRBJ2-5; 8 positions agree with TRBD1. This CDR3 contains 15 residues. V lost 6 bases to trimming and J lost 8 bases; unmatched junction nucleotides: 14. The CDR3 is CASRGQGRIGNTQYF. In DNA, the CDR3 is TGTGCCAGCAGAGGACAGGGAAGGATCGGTAATACCCAGTACTTC.

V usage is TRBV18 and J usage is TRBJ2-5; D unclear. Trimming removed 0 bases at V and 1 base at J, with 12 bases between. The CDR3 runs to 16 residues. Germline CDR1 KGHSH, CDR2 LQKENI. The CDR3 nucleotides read TGTGCCAGCTCACCACCTCCCGGGTGGGTCCAAGAGACCCAGTACTTC. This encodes CASSPPPGWVQETQYF.

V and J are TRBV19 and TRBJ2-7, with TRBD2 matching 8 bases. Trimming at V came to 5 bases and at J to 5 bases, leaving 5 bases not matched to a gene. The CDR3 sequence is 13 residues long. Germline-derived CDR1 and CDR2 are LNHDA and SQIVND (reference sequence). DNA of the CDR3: TGTGCCAGTAGTGGGCGGGGGGACCACGAGCAGTACTTC. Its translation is CASSGRGDHEQYF.

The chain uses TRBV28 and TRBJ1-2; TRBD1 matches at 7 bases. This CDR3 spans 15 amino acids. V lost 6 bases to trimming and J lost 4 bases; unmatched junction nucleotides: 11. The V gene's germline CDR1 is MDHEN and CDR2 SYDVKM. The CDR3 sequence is CASSLEGTATYGYTF. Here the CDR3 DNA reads TGTGCCAGCAGCTTAGAAGGGACAGCGACCTATGGCTACACCTTC.